A selection of T cell receptor beta chains follows, all from one sample in a study of blood T cell repertoires in COVID-19. Clones were sequenced by immunoSEQ multiplex PCR, and TCRdb holds only the in-frame ones, with some missing. The sample contains about 220,000 clones, around 84% of which appear only once. The specimen was peripheral blood. Receptors originate from a man aged 35 to 55 who had recovered from COVID-19. Both conserved end residues are part of each CDR3. Fields, in order: V gene, D gene, J gene, clone size, CDR3 DNA, CDR3 protein. The D gene is left open where the match is weak. Clone size is shown for a subset of rows, as once, few, many or a class of expanded clone.

v_gene: TRBV4-3
d_gene: NA
j_gene: TRBJ1-6
abundance: few
CDR3nt: TGCGCCAGCAGCCAAGATCGGGATTCACCCCTCCACTTT
CDR3aa: CASSQDRDSPLHF

v_gene: TRBV6-6
d_gene: TRBD1
j_gene: TRBJ2-5
abundance: NA
CDR3nt: TGTGCCAGCAGTCCCACAGGGGTCGGAAAGACCCAGTACTTC
CDR3aa: CASSPTGVGKTQYF

v_gene: TRBV6-5
d_gene: NA
j_gene: TRBJ1-2
abundance: NA
CDR3nt: TGTGCCAGCAGTTACGTCGAGGGCACTAACTATGGCTACACCTTC
CDR3aa: CASSYVEGTNYGYTF

v_gene: TRBV27
d_gene: TRBD2
j_gene: TRBJ2-1
abundance: NA
CDR3nt: TGTGCCAGCAGTTTAGCGGGGGGGCCCCAAGGGTCCTACAATGAGCAGTTCTTC
CDR3aa: CASSLAGGPQGSYNEQFF

v_gene: TRBV11-2
d_gene: NA
j_gene: TRBJ2-7
abundance: NA
CDR3nt: TGTGCCAGCAGCCAGAGGGTTTGGGACTCCTACGAGCAGTACTTC
CDR3aa: CASSQRVWDSYEQYF

v_gene: TRBV2
d_gene: NA
j_gene: TRBJ2-1
abundance: NA
CDR3nt: TGTGCCAGCAGCATCGCGGGGCTCTCCTACAATGAGCAGTTCTTC
CDR3aa: CASSIAGLSYNEQFF

v_gene: TRBV3-1/TRBV3-2
d_gene: NA
j_gene: TRBJ1-1
abundance: NA
CDR3nt: TGTGCCAGCAGCCAAGATGGACAGTTTCGGGGCACTGAAGCTTTCTTT
CDR3aa: CASSQDGQFRGTEAFF

v_gene: TRBV19
d_gene: TRBD1
j_gene: TRBJ1-6
abundance: NA
CDR3nt: TGTGCCAGTAGAACCCTCAGGACAGGGAGTGATTCACCCCTCCACTTT
CDR3aa: CASRTLRTGSDSPLHF

v_gene: TRBV15
d_gene: TRBD1
j_gene: TRBJ1-2
abundance: NA
CDR3nt: TGTGCCACCAGCAGGGACGGCACGGGCAGGGGGCATGGCTACACCTTC
CDR3aa: CATSRDGTGRGHGYTF

v_gene: TRBV7-6
d_gene: NA
j_gene: TRBJ1-1
abundance: few
CDR3nt: TGTGCCAGCAGCCAAGGGGCCTTTTGGGACACTGAAGCTTTCTTT
CDR3aa: CASSQGAFWDTEAFF

v_gene: TRBV3-1/TRBV3-2
d_gene: TRBD2
j_gene: TRBJ2-1
abundance: NA
CDR3nt: TGTGCCAGCAGCCCGGGACTAGCGGGCTACAATGAGCAGTTCTTC
CDR3aa: CASSPGLAGYNEQFF

v_gene: TRBV7-4
d_gene: TRBD1
j_gene: TRBJ1-6
abundance: once
CDR3nt: TGTGCCAGACTATGGACAGGGAAAAATTCACCCCTCCACTTT
CDR3aa: CARLWTGKNSPLHF

v_gene: TRBV28
d_gene: TRBD1
j_gene: TRBJ2-7
abundance: NA
CDR3nt: TGTGCCAGCAGTTTCCGGGACAGGATCTCCTACGAGCAGTACTTC
CDR3aa: CASSFRDRISYEQYF

v_gene: TRBV5-1
d_gene: TRBD1
j_gene: TRBJ1-2
abundance: NA
CDR3nt: TGCGCCAGCAGAGACCCGGGACAGGGATCTAACTATGGCTACACCTTC
CDR3aa: CASRDPGQGSNYGYTF

v_gene: TRBV6-5
d_gene: TRBD1
j_gene: TRBJ1-2
abundance: NA
CDR3nt: TGTGCCAGCAGTTACTTCAGACAGGGGGACTATGGCTACACCTTC
CDR3aa: CASSYFRQGDYGYTF

v_gene: TRBV7-2
d_gene: TRBD2
j_gene: TRBJ2-7
abundance: NA
CDR3nt: TGTGCCAGCAGCCCCGCCGGGACTAGGGACTACGAGCAGTACTTC
CDR3aa: CASSPAGTRDYEQYF

v_gene: TRBV11-3
d_gene: NA
j_gene: TRBJ2-2
abundance: NA
CDR3nt: TGTGCCAGCAGTAAAGACACATTGAACACCGGGGAGCTGTTTTTT
CDR3aa: CASSKDTLNTGELFF

v_gene: TRBV2
d_gene: NA
j_gene: TRBJ2-7
abundance: NA
CDR3nt: TGTGCCAGCAGTGAAGCATGGCAGGGATCCTACGAGCAGTACTTC
CDR3aa: CASSEAWQGSYEQYF

v_gene: TRBV18
d_gene: NA
j_gene: TRBJ1-1
abundance: NA
CDR3nt: TGTGCCAGCTCACCACCCCGAGGAACTGAAGCTTTCTTT
CDR3aa: CASSPPRGTEAFF

v_gene: TRBV7-2
d_gene: NA
j_gene: TRBJ1-6
abundance: NA
CDR3nt: TGTGCCAGCAGCTTAAAACGAGTGGGCGATTCACCCCTCCACTTT
CDR3aa: CASSLKRVGDSPLHF

v_gene: TRBV7-6
d_gene: TRBD1
j_gene: TRBJ2-6
abundance: NA
CDR3nt: TGTGCCAGCAGCCGGGACAGCGTGACTGGGGCCAACGTCCTGACTTTC
CDR3aa: CASSRDSVTGANVLTF

v_gene: TRBV30
d_gene: TRBD1
j_gene: TRBJ2-7
abundance: NA
CDR3nt: TGTGCCTGGAGTGAATCCGGGACAGCTAACGAGCAGTACTTC
CDR3aa: CAWSESGTANEQYF

v_gene: TRBV11-2
d_gene: NA
j_gene: TRBJ2-5
abundance: NA
CDR3nt: TGTGCCAGCAGCTTAGGATTTCAGAAAGAGACCCAGTACTTC
CDR3aa: CASSLGFQKETQYF

v_gene: TRBV6-5
d_gene: TRBD1
j_gene: TRBJ1-6
abundance: NA
CDR3nt: TGTGCCAGCAGAAGACAGGGGGGTTCACCCCTCCACTTT
CDR3aa: CASRRQGGSPLHF

v_gene: TRBV19
d_gene: NA
j_gene: TRBJ1-1
abundance: NA
CDR3nt: TGTGCCAGCAAAGCTAATACCGGGACATTGAACACTGAAGCTTTCTTT
CDR3aa: CASKANTGTLNTEAFF

v_gene: TRBV29-1
d_gene: NA
j_gene: TRBJ1-1
abundance: NA
CDR3nt: TGCAGCGTTGAGTTTCTGGGGGCAGGAAACACTGAAGCTTTCTTT
CDR3aa: CSVEFLGAGNTEAFF

v_gene: TRBV2
d_gene: NA
j_gene: TRBJ1-4
abundance: NA
CDR3nt: TGTGCCAGCAGTGAAAGGACTTATAATGAAAAACTGTTTTTT
CDR3aa: CASSERTYNEKLFF

v_gene: TRBV5-1
d_gene: NA
j_gene: TRBJ1-2
abundance: NA
CDR3nt: TGCGCCAGCAGCGACCCTTCAGGGTCGGCTGGCTACACCTTC
CDR3aa: CASSDPSGSAGYTF